This is a list of T cell receptor beta chains from one sample in a study of T cells after yellow fever vaccination. TCRdb ran MiXCR on the 5' RACE reads and lists one entry per CDR3 protein. Here the sample spans 500,000 to 650,000 distinct CDR3 sequences, 17% being singletons. The source material was PBMCs, sampled 4 to 6 days after the first yellow fever vaccination. The source is a man aged 18 to 35 who received the YFV17D yellow fever vaccine. CDR3s include the opening cysteine and the closing phenylalanine or tryptophan. The D gene is left open where the match is weak. Only some rows state a clone size, as once, few, many or a class for expanded clones.

D: .; size: .; V: TRBV7-2; J: TRBJ2-4; length: 14; CDR3: CASSPGWAKNIQYF; DNA: TGTGCCAGCAGCCCGGGATGGGCCAAAAACATTCAGTACTTC
D: TRBD2; size: .; V: TRBV19; J: TRBJ2-2; length: 16; CDR3: CASSLLGLASSGELFF; DNA: TGTGCCAGTAGTCTTCTCGGACTAGCGAGCTCCGGGGAGCTGTTTTTT
D: TRBD2; size: .; V: TRBV12-3/TRBV12-4; J: TRBJ2-7; length: 16; CDR3: CASSPSTSGVSYEQYF; DNA: TGTGCCAGCAGTCCCTCGACTAGCGGGGTCTCCTACGAGCAGTACTTC
D: .; size: few; V: TRBV7-8; J: TRBJ2-1; length: 19; CDR3: CASSLFVGDRGPPYNEQFF; DNA: TGTGCCAGCAGCTTATTCGTTGGGGACCGGGGGCCCCCCTACAATGAGCAGTTCTTC
D: TRBD2; size: few; V: TRBV11-3; J: TRBJ2-3; length: 17; CDR3: CASSGTTSGGAGDTQYF; DNA: TGTGCCAGCAGCGGTACGACTAGCGGGGGGGCCGGAGATACGCAGTATTTT
D: .; size: .; V: TRBV7-8; J: TRBJ1-1; length: 13; CDR3: CASSLMGTSEAFF; DNA: TGTGCCAGCAGCTTAATGGGCACCTCTGAAGCTTTCTTT
D: .; size: few; V: TRBV15; J: TRBJ2-3; length: 18; CDR3: CATSRDPPGAGLTDTQYF; DNA: TGTGCCACCAGCAGAGATCCCCCCGGAGCGGGTCTCACAGATACGCAGTATTTT
D: TRBD1; size: few; V: TRBV10-3; J: TRBJ2-3; length: 13; CDR3: CAQSQGGTDTQYF; DNA: TGTGCCCAATCCCAGGGGGGCACAGATACGCAGTATTTT
D: TRBD2; size: many; V: TRBV7-2; J: TRBJ2-3; length: 15; CDR3: CASSTPSGGTDTQYF; DNA: TGTGCCAGCTCGACGCCTAGCGGGGGCACAGATACGCAGTATTTT
D: TRBD1; size: .; V: TRBV19; J: TRBJ1-6; length: 15; CDR3: CASSPGTVVTAPLHF; DNA: TGTGCCAGTAGCCCCGGGACAGTCGTCACCGCACCCCTCCACTTT
D: .; size: few; V: TRBV20-1; J: TRBJ2-1; length: 12; CDR3: CSCGALYNEQFF; DNA: TGCAGTTGCGGAGCTTTGTACAATGAGCAGTTCTTC
D: .; size: many; V: TRBV12-3/TRBV12-4; J: TRBJ2-5; length: 14; CDR3: CASSPTWTKETQYF; DNA: TGTGCCAGCAGTCCCACCTGGACAAAAGAGACCCAGTACTTC
D: TRBD1; size: .; V: TRBV4-3; J: TRBJ2-1; length: 13; CDR3: CASSRQGVNEQFF; DNA: TGCGCCAGCAGTAGGCAGGGGGTAAATGAGCAGTTCTTC
D: .; size: .; V: TRBV29-1; J: TRBJ1-4; length: 14; CDR3: CSGRGAATNEKLFF; DNA: TGCAGCGGCCGCGGGGCCGCAACTAATGAAAAACTGTTTTTT
D: TRBD1; size: .; V: TRBV4-3; J: TRBJ1-2; length: 18; CDR3: CASSQDFGQGGFGYGYTF; DNA: TGCGCCAGCAGCCAAGATTTCGGACAGGGAGGGTTTGGCTATGGCTACACCTTC
D: TRBD1; size: many; V: TRBV6-4; J: TRBJ2-5; length: 15; CDR3: CASSDGTGGRETQYF; DNA: TGTGCCAGCAGTGATGGGACAGGGGGCCGAGAGACCCAGTACTTC
D: .; size: few; V: TRBV2; J: TRBJ2-2; length: 15; CDR3: CASIFGPSNTGELFF; DNA: TGTGCCAGCATATTCGGGCCATCTAACACCGGGGAGCTGTTTTTT
D: .; size: .; V: TRBV9; J: TRBJ1-1; length: 14; CDR3: CASSPAVRNTEAFF; DNA: TGTGCCAGCAGCCCTGCTGTCCGGAACACTGAAGCTTTCTTT
D: .; size: .; V: TRBV4-1; J: TRBJ1-1; length: 15; CDR3: CASSQEGSWDTEAFF; DNA: TGCGCCAGCAGCCAAGAAGGTTCGTGGGACACTGAAGCTTTCTTT
D: .; size: .; V: TRBV5-1; J: TRBJ2-5; length: 14; CDR3: CASSPGTAGETQYF; DNA: TGCGCCAGCAGCCCCGGGACTGCGGGCGAGACCCAGTACTTC
D: .; size: many; V: TRBV5-1; J: TRBJ1-6; length: 14; CDR3: CASSLGQPNSPLHF; DNA: TGTGCCAGCAGTTTGGGTCAACCGAATTCACCCCTCCACTTT
D: TRBD2; size: few; V: TRBV20-1; J: TRBJ2-1; length: 17; CDR3: CSATDGSGGGAYNEQFF; DNA: TGCAGTGCGACGGACGGTAGCGGGGGGGGGGCCTACAATGAGCAGTTCTTC